The T cell receptor beta chain described here comes from a study of cytomegalovirus exposure and HLA in healthy donors. As for the study in general: The roughly 120 validation repertoires, a later analysis reported, used the same platform as the roughly 710 first-cohort repertoires. Study findings and constraints: First-cohort TCR clusters tended to co-occur in the 95 to 150 validation repertoires, a later analysis found.

TCRdb's table, derived via immunoSEQ multiplex PCR, lists solely in-frame clones and lacks some. This sample has approximately 160,000 clones, with approximately 84% found just once. V shed 2 bases, J shed 7 bases, and the junction held 6 bases outside the gene matches. The CDR3 consists of 14 residues. Germline-derived CDR1 and CDR2 are KGHSH and LQKENI. As to this clone: Its antigen is unidentified.

Material for sequencing was PBMCs. The TCR was taken from a man in his thirties or forties in good health and CMV-seropositive. The chain is built from TRBV18 and TRBJ1-1; 8 bases match TRBD1. The CDR3 loop reads CASSPGTGRGEAFF. As DNA, the CDR3 is TGTGCCAGCTCACCAGGGACAGGAAGAGGTGAAGCTTTCTTT.